The 8 T cell receptor beta chains in this list originate from one sample, sequenced in a study of regulatory T cells in long-lasting Graves disease. Relying on iRepertoire HTBI primers and Arm-PCR of CDR3 regions, the team built TCR beta libraries. One entry per CDR3 protein results from TCRdb running MiXCR on the multiplex PCR reads. In the table there are about 400,000 distinct CDR3 sequences, more than 20% of which are singletons. Regarding time point: persistent/refractory GD, antithyroid drugs over 5 years with positive TRAb. PBMCs were the source of the RNA used for TCR sequencing. The material was peripheral blood mononuclear cells (PBMCs), obtained when the disease was refractory, from a patient treated with antithyroid drugs. These receptors came from a female donor with Graves disease.

This clonotype has a handful of counts. The chain joins TRBV27 to TRBJ2-3; D is possibly TRBD2 (6 bases). The CDR3 length is 16 residues. Trimming cost V 5 bases and J 2 bases, with 17 bases left between them. Germline CDR1 MNHEY, CDR2 SMNVEV (reference sequence). This CDR3 is CASSPHGREDTDTQYF. The CDR3, as DNA: TGTGCCAGCAGTCCCCATGGCAGGGAGGACACAGATACGCAGTATTTT.

This clonotype was detected many times. V gene TRBV7-2 combines with J gene TRBJ2-2; D possibly matches TRBD1 or TRBD2 (5 bases each). The germline CDR1 and CDR2 sequences are SGHTA and FQGNSA. The germline V and J ends were trimmed by 1 base and 3 bases, with 6 bases remaining between them. CDR3 length: 14 amino acids. This CDR3 reads CASSLGGYTGELFF. Here the CDR3 DNA reads TGTGCCAGCAGCTTAGGGGGGTACACCGGGGAGCTGTTTTTT.

This clonotype was counted many times. The gene calls are TRBV7-9 and TRBJ1-1, with a weak D call TRBD1 (5 bases). Trimming cost V 5 bases and J 4 bases, with 11 bases left between them. Looked up from germline, CDR1 is SEHNR and CDR2 is FQNEAQ (reference sequence). CDR3 length: 13 residues. The CDR3 nucleotides are TGTGCCAGCAGCCCTACGGGGGGCACTGAAGCTTTCTTT. Amino acids: CASSPTGGTEAFF.

The rearrangement links TRBV30 to TRBJ2-7; 7 nucleotides line up with TRBD1. Germline V gives CDR1 GTSNPN, CDR2 SVGIG (reference sequence). The CDR3 sequence is 14 residues long. Germline trimming cut 5 bases from V and 2 bases from J; bases unmatched to any gene: 9. This CDR3 reads CAWGLGTATYEQYF. CDR3 sequence (DNA): TGTGCCTGGGGACTCGGGACAGCTACCTACGAGCAGTACTTC.

V and J are TRBV6-2 or TRBV6-3 and TRBJ2-2; possibly TRBD1 for D (6 bases). Germline CDR1 reads MNHEY; CDR2 reads SVGEGT. The ends were cut back, 1 base at V and 8 bases at J, with 11 bases in the middle. The CDR3 extends over 14 amino acids. CDR3 in amino acids: CASSYLGAPGELFF. The CDR3 nucleotides are TGTGCCAGCAGTTACTTGGGGGCGCCGGGGGAGCTGTTTTTT.

This clonotype has only a few counts. The CDR3 DNA sequence: TGTGCCAGCAGCTCCGATTGGACAGGGATGAACATTCAGTACTTC. Translation gives CASSSDWTGMNIQYF. The chain carries TRBV7-9 and TRBJ2-4; 8 bases line up with TRBD1. This CDR3 contains 15 residues. Trimming cost V 4 bases and J 7 bases; bases outside gene matches: 9. CDR1 is SEHNR, CDR2 FQNEAQ, per germline (reference sequence).

This clonotype was seen many times. The chain links TRBV5-1 to TRBJ1-4; the D gene is possibly TRBD1 (6 bases). V dropped 0 bases and J dropped 8 bases, with 11 bases sitting between them. Germline lookup yields CDR1 SGHRS and CDR2 YFSETQ. The CDR3 is made up of 14 amino acids. CDR3 loop: CASSLGQGMEKLFF. CDR3 DNA sequence: TGCGCCAGCAGCTTGGGCCAGGGGATGGAAAAACTGTTTTTT.

The chain recombines TRBV7-2 with TRBJ2-7; 7 bases are shared with TRBD2. The CDR3 is 16 residues long. V shed 5 bases and J 1 base; nucleotides not matched to a gene: 11. CDR1 is SGHTA, CDR2 FQGNSA, per germline. Here the CDR3 DNA reads TGTGCCAGCAGCAAATCCCAAGGGACTACTTCCTACGAGCAGTACTTC. Translating gives CASSKSQGTTSYEQYF.